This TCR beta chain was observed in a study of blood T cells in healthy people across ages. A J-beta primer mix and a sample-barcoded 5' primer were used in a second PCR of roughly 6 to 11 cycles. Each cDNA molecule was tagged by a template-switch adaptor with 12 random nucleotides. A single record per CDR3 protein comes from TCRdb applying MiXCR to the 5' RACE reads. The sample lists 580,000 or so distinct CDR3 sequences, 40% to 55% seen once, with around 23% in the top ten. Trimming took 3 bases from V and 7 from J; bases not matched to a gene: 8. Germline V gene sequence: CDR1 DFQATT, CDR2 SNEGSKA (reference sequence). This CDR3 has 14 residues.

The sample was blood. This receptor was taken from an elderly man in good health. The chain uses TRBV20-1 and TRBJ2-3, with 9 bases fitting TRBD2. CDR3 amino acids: CSARRLAGLNTQYF. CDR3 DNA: TGCAGTGCTAGGCGGCTAGCGGGGCTTAATACGCAGTATTTT.